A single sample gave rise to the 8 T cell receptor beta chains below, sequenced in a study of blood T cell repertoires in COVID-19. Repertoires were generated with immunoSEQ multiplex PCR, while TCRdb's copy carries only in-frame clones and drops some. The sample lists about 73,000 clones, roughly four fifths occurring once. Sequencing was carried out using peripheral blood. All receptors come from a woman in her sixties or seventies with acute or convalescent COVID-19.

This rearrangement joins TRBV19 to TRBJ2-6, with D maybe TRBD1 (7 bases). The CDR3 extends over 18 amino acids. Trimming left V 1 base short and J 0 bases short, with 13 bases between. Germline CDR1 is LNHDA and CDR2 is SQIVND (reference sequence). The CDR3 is CASSIGPGGNSGANVLTF. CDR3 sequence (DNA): TGTGCCAGTAGTATAGGCCCAGGGGGGAACTCTGGGGCCAACGTCCTGACTTTC.

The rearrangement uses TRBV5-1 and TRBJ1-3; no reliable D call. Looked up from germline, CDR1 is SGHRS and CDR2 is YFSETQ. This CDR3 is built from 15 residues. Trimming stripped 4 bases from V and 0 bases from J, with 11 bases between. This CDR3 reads CASSLDGNSGNTIYF. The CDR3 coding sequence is TGCGCCAGCAGCCTGGACGGTAACTCTGGAAACACCATATATTTT.

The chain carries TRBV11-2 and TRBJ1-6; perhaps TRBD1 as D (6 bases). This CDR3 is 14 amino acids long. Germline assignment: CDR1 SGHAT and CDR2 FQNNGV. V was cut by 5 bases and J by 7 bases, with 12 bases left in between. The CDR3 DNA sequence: TGTGCCAGCAGCAGAGGGGGTGGGAATTCACCCCTCCACTTT. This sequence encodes CASSRGGGNSPLHF.

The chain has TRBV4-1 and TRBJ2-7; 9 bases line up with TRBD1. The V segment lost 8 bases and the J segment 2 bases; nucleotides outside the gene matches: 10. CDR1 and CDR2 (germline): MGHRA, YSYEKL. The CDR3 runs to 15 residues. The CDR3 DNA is TGCGCCAGCGGCGACCGGGACAGGGCCCCCTACGAGCAGTACTTC. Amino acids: CASGDRDRAPYEQYF.

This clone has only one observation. CDR3 in DNA: TGTGCCACCAGTGATGAACAGGGCACTGAAGCTTTCTTT. Translated: CATSDEQGTEAFF. This chain joins TRBV24-1 and TRBJ1-1; perhaps TRBD1 as D (6 bases). This CDR3 comprises 13 residues. Deletions cut 3 bases from V and 4 bases from J, with 8 bases between. Per the germline V gene, CDR1 is KGHDR and CDR2 is SFDVKD.

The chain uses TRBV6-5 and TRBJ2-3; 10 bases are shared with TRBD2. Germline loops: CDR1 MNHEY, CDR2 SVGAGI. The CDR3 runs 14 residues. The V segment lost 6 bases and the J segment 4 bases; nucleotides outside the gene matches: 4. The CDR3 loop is CASRRAGGPDTQYF. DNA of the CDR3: TGTGCCAGCAGAAGAGCGGGGGGGCCAGATACGCAGTATTTT.

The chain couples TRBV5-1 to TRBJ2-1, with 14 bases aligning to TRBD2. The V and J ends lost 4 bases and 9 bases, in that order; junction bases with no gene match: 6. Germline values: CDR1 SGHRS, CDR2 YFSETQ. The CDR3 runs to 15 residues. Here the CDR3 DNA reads TGCGCCAGCAGCCCGACTAGCGGGGGGGCCCGTGAGCAGTTCTTC. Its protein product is CASSPTSGGAREQFF.

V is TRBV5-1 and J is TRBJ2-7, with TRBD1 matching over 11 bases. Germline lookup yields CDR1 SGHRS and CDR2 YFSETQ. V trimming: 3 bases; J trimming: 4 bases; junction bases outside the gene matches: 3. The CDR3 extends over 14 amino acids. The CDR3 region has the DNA TGCGCCAGCAGCTACGGACAGGGGGCATACGAGCAGTACTTC. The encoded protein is CASSYGQGAYEQYF.